The entry that follows covers one T cell receptor (beta chain) sequence. Its antigen is not known. Following extraction, RNA underwent reverse transcription to cDNA, which served as the sequencing template. The data were produced by immunoSEQ multiplex PCR, yet TCRdb's version contains in-frame clones alone and is incomplete. The table lists 130,000 or so clones, approximately 57% of them singletons. This sample's treatment: oral pan-JAK inhibitor, 5-10 mg twice daily. The data originate from a study of CD8+ T cells in alopecia areata. The study's findings and limits: In lesional scalp, particularly from alopecia totalis/universalis, clonality was higher than in normal scalp.

This CDR3 spans 11 amino acids. From germline, CDR1 is SQVTM and CDR2 ANQGSEA. The sequencing used CD4+ T cells sorted from blood, collected at week 4, from a patient treated with tofacitinib. V is TRBV29-1 and J is TRBJ2-5, with D possibly TRBD2 on 6 matching bases. The DNA end is more similar to TRBJ2-7, so the J call may be wrong. This TCR was recovered from a human donor with alopecia areata. CDR3: CSVAGGYEQYF. The CDR3, as DNA: TGCAGCGTTGCCGGGGGCTACGAGCAGTACTTC.